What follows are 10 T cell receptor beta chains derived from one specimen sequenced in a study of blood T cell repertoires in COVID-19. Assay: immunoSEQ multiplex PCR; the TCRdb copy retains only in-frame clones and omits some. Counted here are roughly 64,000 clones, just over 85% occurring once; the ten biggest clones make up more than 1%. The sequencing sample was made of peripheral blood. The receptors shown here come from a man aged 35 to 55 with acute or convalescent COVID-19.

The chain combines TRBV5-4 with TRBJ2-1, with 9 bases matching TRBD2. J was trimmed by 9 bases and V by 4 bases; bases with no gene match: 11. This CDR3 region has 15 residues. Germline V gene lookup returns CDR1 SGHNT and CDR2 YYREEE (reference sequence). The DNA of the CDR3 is TGTGCCAGCAGCCCCATGCAGCGGGGGGACCTTGAGCAGTTCTTC. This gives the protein CASSPMQRGDLEQFF.

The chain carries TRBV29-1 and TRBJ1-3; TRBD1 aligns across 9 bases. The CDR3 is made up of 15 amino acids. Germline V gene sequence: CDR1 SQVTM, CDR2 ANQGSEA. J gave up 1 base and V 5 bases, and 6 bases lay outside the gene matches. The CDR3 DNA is TGCAGCGTTACTCCGACAGGGGGATCTGGAAACACCATATATTTT. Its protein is CSVTPTGGSGNTIYF. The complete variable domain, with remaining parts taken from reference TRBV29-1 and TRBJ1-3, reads SAVISQKPSRDICQRGTSLTIQCQVDSQVTMMFWYRQQPGQSLTLIATANQGSEATYESGFVIDKFPISRPNLTFSTLTVSNMSPEDSSIYLCSVTPTGGSGNTIYFGEGSWLTVV.

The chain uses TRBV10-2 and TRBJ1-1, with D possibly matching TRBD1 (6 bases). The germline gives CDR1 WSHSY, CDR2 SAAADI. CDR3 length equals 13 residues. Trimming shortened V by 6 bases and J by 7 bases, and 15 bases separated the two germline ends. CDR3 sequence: CASRYPGEGEAFF. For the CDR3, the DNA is TGCGCCAGCAGATACCCAGGGGAGGGTGAAGCTTTCTTT.

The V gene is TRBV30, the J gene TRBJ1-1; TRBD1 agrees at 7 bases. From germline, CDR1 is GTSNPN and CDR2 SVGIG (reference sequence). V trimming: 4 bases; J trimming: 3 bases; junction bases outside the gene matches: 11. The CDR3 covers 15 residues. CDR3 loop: CAWTTGAATDTEAFF. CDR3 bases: TGTGCCTGGACTACAGGGGCCGCAACGGACACTGAAGCTTTCTTT.

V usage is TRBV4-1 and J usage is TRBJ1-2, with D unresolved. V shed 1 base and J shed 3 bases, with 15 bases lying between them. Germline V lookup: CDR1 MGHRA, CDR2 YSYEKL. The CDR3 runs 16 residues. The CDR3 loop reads CASSQGTQEPHYGYTF. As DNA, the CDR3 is TGCGCCAGCAGCCAAGGTACGCAGGAACCGCACTATGGCTACACCTTC.

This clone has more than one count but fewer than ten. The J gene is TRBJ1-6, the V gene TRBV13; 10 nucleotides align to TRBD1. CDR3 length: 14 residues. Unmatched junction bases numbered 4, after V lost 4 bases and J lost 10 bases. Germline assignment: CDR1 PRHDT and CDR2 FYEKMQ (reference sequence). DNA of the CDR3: TGTGCCAGCAGCTACCGGGACAGGGGATCACCCCTCCACTTT. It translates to CASSYRDRGSPLHF.

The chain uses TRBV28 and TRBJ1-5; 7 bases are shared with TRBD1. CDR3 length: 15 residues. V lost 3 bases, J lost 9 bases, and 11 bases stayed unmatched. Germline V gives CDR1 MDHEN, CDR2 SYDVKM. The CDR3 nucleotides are TGTGCCAGCAGTTTTAGGGGACAGCAGAAGTGGCCCCAGCATTTT. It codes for CASSFRGQQKWPQHF. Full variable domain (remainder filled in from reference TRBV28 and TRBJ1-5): DVKVTQSSRYLVKRTGEKVFLECVQDMDHENMFWYRQDPGLGLRLIYFSYDVKMKEKGDIPEGYSVSREKKERFSLILESASTNQTSMYLCASSFRGQQKWPQHFGDGTRLSIL.

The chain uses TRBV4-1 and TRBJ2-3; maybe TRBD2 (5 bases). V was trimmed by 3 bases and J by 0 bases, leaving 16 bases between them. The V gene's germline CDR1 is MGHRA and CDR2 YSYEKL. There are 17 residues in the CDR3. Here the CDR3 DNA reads TGCGCCAGCAGCCACCAGGTTATCGGGGTTAGCACAGATACGCAGTATTTT. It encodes CASSHQVIGVSTDTQYF.

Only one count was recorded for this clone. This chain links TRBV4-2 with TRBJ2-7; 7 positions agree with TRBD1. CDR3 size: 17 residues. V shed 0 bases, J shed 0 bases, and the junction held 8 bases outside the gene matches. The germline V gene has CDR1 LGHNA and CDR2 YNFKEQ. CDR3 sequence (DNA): TGTGCCAGCAGCCAAGAGAGGAGAGACAGGGTCTCCTACGAGCAGTACTTC. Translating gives CASSQERRDRVSYEQYF.

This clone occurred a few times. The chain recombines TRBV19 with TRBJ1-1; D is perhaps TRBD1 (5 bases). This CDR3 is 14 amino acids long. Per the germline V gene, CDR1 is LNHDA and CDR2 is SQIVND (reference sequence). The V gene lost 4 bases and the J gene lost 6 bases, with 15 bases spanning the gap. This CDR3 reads CASSKQAPTAEAFF. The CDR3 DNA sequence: TGTGCCAGTAGTAAACAGGCGCCTACGGCTGAAGCTTTCTTT.